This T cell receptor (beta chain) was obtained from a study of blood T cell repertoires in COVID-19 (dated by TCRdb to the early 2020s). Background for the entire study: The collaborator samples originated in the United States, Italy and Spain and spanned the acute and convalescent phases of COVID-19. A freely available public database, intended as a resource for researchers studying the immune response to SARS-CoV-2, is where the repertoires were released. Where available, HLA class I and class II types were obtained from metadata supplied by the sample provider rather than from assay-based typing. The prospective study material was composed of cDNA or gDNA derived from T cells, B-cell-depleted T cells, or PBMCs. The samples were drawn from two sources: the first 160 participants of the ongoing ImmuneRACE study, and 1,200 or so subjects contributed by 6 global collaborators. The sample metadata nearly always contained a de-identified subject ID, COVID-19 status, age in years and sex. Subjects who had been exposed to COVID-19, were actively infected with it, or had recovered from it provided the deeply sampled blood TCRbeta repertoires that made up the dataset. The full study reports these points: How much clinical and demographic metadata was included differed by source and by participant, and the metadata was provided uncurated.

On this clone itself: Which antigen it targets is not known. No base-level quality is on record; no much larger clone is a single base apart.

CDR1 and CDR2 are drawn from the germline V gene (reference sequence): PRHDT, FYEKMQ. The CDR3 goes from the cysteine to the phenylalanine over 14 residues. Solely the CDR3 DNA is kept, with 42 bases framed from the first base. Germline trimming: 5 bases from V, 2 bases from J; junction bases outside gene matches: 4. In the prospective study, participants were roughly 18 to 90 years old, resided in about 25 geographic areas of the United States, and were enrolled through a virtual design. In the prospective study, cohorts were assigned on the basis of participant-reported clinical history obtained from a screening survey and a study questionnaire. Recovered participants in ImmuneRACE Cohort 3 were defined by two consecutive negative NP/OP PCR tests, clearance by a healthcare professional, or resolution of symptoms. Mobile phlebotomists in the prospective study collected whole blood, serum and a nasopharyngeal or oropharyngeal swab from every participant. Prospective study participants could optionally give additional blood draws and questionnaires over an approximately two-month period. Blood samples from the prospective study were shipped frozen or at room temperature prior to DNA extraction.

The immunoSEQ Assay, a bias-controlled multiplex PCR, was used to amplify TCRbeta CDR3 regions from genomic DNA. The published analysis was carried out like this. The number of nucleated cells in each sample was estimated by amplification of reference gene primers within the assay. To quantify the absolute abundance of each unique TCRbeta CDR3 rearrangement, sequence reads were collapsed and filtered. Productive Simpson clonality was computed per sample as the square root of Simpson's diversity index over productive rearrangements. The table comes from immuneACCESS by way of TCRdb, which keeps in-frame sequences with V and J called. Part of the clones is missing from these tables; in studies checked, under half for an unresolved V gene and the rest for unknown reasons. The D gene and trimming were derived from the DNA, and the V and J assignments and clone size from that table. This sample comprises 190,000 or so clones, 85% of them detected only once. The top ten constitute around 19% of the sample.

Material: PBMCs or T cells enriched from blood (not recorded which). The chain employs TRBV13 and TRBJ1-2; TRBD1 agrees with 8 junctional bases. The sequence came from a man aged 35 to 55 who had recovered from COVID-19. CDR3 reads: CASSLDRGNYGYTF. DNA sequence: TGTGCCAGCAGCCTAGACAGGGGAAACTATGGCTACACCTTC.